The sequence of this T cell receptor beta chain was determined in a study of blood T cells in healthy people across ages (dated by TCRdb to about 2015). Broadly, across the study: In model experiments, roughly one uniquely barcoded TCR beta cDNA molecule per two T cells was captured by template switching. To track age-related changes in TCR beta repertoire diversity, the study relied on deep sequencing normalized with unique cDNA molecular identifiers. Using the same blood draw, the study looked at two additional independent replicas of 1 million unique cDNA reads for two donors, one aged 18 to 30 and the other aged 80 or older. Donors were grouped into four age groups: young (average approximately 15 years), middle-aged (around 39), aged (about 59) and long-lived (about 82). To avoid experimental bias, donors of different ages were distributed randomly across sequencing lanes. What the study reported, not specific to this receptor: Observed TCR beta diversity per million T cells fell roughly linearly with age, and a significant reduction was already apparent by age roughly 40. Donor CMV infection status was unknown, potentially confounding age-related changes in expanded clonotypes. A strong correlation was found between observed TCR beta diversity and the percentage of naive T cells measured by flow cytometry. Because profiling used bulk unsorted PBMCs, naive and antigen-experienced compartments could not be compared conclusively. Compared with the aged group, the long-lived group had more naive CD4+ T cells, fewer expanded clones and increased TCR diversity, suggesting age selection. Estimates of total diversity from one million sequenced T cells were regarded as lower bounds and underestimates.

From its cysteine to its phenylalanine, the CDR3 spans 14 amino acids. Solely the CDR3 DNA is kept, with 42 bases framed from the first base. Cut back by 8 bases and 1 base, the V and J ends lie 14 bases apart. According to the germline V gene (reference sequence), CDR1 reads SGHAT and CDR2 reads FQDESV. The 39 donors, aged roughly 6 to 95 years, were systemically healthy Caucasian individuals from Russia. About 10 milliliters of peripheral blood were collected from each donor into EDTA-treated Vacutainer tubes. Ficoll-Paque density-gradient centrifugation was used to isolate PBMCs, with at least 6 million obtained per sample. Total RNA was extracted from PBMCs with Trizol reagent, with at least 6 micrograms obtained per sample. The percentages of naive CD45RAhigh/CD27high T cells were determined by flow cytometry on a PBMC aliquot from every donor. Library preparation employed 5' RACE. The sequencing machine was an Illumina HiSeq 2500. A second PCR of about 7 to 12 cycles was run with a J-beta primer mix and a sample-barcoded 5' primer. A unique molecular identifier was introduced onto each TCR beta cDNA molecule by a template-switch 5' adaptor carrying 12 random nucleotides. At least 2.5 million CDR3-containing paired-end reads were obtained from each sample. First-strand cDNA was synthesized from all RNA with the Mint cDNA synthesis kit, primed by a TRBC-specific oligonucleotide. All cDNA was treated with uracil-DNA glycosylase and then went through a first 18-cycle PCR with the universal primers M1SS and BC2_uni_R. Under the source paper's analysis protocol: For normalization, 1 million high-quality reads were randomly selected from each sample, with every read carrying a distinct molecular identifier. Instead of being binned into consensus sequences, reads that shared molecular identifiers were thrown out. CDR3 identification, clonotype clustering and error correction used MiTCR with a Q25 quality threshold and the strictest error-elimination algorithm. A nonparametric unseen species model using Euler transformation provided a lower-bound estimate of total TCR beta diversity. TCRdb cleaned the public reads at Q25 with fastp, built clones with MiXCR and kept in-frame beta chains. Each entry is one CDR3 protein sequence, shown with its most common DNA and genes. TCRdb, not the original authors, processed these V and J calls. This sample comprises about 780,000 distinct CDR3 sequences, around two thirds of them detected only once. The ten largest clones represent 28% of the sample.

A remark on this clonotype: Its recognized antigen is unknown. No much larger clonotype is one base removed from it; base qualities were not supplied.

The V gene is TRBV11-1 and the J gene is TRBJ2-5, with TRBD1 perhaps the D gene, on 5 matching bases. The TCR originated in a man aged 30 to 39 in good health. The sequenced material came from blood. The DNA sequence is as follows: TGTGCCAGCGGCCCAATGACAGTCCAAGAGACCCAGTACTTC. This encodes CASGPMTVQETQYF.